This T cell receptor (beta chain) is from a study of blood T cell repertoires in COVID-19. Study-level background: Both acute and convalescent COVID-19 samples were obtained from the United States, Italy and Spain. T cells, B-cell-depleted T cells, or PBMCs provided the cDNA or gDNA that served as material.

Original data processing: The assay estimated nucleated cells by amplifying reference gene primers. TCRdb's copy holds only in-frame clones and misses some; the assay was immunoSEQ multiplex PCR. V, J and clone size are those of that table, while D and trimming were read from the DNA. The sample yields 150,000 to 200,000 clones, about 80% seen once. Trimming shortened V by 3 bases and J by 7 bases, and 16 bases separated the two germline ends. CDR1 LGHNA and CDR2 YSLEER come from the germline V gene. This CDR3 contains 15 residues. Material for sequencing was peripheral blood. The sequence came from a man in his sixties with acute or convalescent COVID-19. The V and J genes are TRBV4-3 and TRBJ1-5, with D possibly being TRBD1 (5 bases). The DNA for the CDR3 is TGCGCCAGCAGCCAGTACCCAGGGTTACGGCAGCCCCAGCATTTT. Translating gives CASSQYPGLRQPQHF.